One T cell receptor beta chain is described in this entry. The data derive from a study of technical replicates of blood from several donors. TCRdb's copy holds only in-frame clones and misses some; the assay was immunoSEQ multiplex PCR. The data show approximately 99,000 clones, 95% seen once. The CDR3 length is 14 residues. The sequencing sample was made of T cells isolated from PBMCs. This chain joins TRBV21-1 and TRBJ2-5; the table assigns TRBD1, which was not confirmed against the DNA. TRBV21-1 is tagged as a pseudogene. The receptor was derived from a human donor in good health. The CDR3 DNA is TGTGCCAGCAGACCTTGTGGGGGCAGGGAGACCCAGTACTTC. Translation: CASRPCGGRETQYF.